The 24 T cell receptor beta chains below were found in one sample sequenced in a study of shared clonotypes between healthy human individuals. TCRdb's copy holds only in-frame clones and misses some; the assay was immunoSEQ multiplex PCR. The sample lists around 2,000,000 clones, 95% seen once, with roughly 0.13% in the top ten. The specimen was naive CD4+ T cells sorted from blood. The subset is: CD45RA+ positively selected. These receptors all come from a man aged 18 to 29 in good health.

This sequence joins TRBV29-1 and TRBJ1-2; TRBD1 might be the D (6 bases). CDR3 length: 13 residues. From germline, CDR1 is SQVTM and CDR2 ANQGSEA. The germline V and J ends were trimmed by 4 bases and 8 bases, with 17 bases remaining between them. In DNA, the CDR3 is TGCAGCGTTGTAGGCCAGGGGCATGAGGGCTACACCTTC. This sequence encodes CSVVGQGHEGYTF.

The gene calls are TRBV7-2 and TRBJ1-4; no definite D call. The CDR3 is 14 residues long. V shed 1 base and J shed 8 bases, with 11 bases lying between them. CDR1 is SGHTA, CDR2 FQGNSA, per germline. CDR3 in DNA: TGTGCCAGCAGCTTAGGGGTGGGTCAAGAAAAACTGTTTTTT. It encodes CASSLGVGQEKLFF.

The V gene is TRBV27, the J gene TRBJ1-2; D is possibly TRBD1 (6 bases). Germline values: CDR1 MNHEY, CDR2 SMNVEV (reference sequence). This CDR3 contains 17 residues. V lost 4 bases and J lost 0, with 18 bases in between. The chain's CDR3 is CASSSYPSTGANYGYTF. The CDR3 bases are TGTGCCAGCAGTTCCTACCCCTCGACAGGAGCTAACTATGGCTACACCTTC.

Only one count was recorded for this clone. CDR3 amino acids: CASSQGLAAVSGANVLTF. CDR3 in DNA: TGTGCCAGCAGCCAAGGGCTAGCGGCTGTCTCTGGGGCCAACGTCCTGACTTTC. The chain joins TRBV14 to TRBJ2-6; 7 nucleotides agree with TRBD2. V lost 1 base to trimming and J lost 0 bases; unmatched junction nucleotides: 6. The CDR3 is 18 residues long. Germline V gene sequence: CDR1 SGHDN, CDR2 FVKESK.

The chain recombines TRBV5-1 with TRBJ2-3; 8 bases are a match to TRBD1. Per germline, CDR1 SGHRS and CDR2 YFSETQ. CDR3 length: 13 amino acids. V gave up 7 bases and J gave up 4 bases; unmatched junction bases: 5. CDR3 region: CASASTGADTQYF. The CDR3 coding sequence is TGCGCCAGCGCCTCGACAGGGGCAGATACGCAGTATTTT. Using reference TRBV5-1 and TRBJ2-3 for the parts outside the CDR3, the full variable domain is KAGVTQTPRYLIKTRGQQVTLSCSPISGHRSVSWYQQTPGQGLQFLFEYFSETQRNKGNFPGRFSGRQFSNSRSEMNVSTLELGDSALYLCASASTGADTQYFGPGTRLTVL.

This chain links TRBV10-3 with TRBJ1-4; no firm D call. The CDR3 spans 12 residues. V lost 3 bases to trimming and J lost 7 bases, with 6 bases between them. In germline, CDR1 is ENHRY, CDR2 SYGVKD. The CDR3, as DNA: TGTGCCATCAGTGACGTCGGTGAAAAACTGTTTTTT. Translated, it gives CAISDVGEKLFF.

This clone was seen just once. The chain carries TRBV6-6 and TRBJ2-7, with D maybe TRBD2 (6 bases). The CDR3 is made up of 14 amino acids. V lost 5 bases and J lost 5, with 16 bases in between. CDR1 and CDR2 from the germline V gene are MNHNY and SVGAGI (reference sequence). CDR3 in amino acids: CASSTGTWGHEQYF. The CDR3 nucleotides are TGTGCCAGCAGTACCGGGACTTGGGGCCACGAGCAGTACTTC.

The chain combines TRBV9 with TRBJ2-3, with unresolved D. Trimming took 10 bases from V and 2 from J, leaving 11 bases between them. Germline V CDR1 and CDR2: SGDLS, YYNGEE. This CDR3 comprises 12 residues. This CDR3 is CAGAPSTDTQYF. CDR3 bases: TGTGCCGGCGCCCCTTCCACAGATACGCAGTATTTT.

The gene calls are TRBV5-4 and TRBJ2-1, with TRBD1 identical over 7 bases. Looked up from germline, CDR1 is SGHNT and CDR2 is YYREEE (reference sequence). This CDR3 comprises 16 residues. The junction had 22 bases not matched to a gene; V was cut back by 4 bases and J by 15 bases. As DNA, the CDR3 is TGTGCCAGCAGCATACTCTCGACAGGGTCCAAGCACGAACGGTTCTTC. It translates to CASSILSTGSKHERFF. Looking up the rest from reference TRBV5-4 and TRBJ2-1 gives the full variable domain: ETGVTQSPTHLIKTRGQQVTLRCSSQSGHNTVSWYQQALGQGPQFIFQYYREEENGRGNFPPRFSGLQFPNYSSELNVNALELDDSALYLCASSILSTGSKHERFFGPGTRLTVL.

This chain uses TRBV6-4 with TRBJ2-1, with D unresolved. Germline CDR1 and CDR2: MRHNA and SNTAGT. The V end lost 0 bases, the J end lost 5 bases, and 11 bases lay between the germline ends. This CDR3 is built from 15 residues. Written as DNA, the CDR3 is TGTGCCAGCAGTGACTCCATCGTCCCCAACAATGAGCAGTTCTTC. This codes for CASSDSIVPNNEQFF.

This chain uses TRBV25-1 with TRBJ1-2; 7 positions match TRBD1. Per the germline V gene, CDR1 is MGHDK and CDR2 is SYGVNS. With V trimmed by 3 bases and J by 4 bases, 2 bases remained unmatched. The CDR3 has 13 amino acids. CDR3 in amino acids: CASSEGQLYGYTF. CDR3 bases: TGTGCCAGCAGTGAGGGACAGCTCTATGGCTACACCTTC.

V usage is TRBV2 and J usage is TRBJ2-1, with 9 bases aligning to TRBD2. This CDR3 is 14 amino acids long. After removal of 4 bases from V and 2 bases from J, the junction contained 0 bases not matched to a gene. In germline, CDR1 is SNHLY, CDR2 FYNNEI. CDR3 in DNA: TGTGCCAGCAGTGGCGGGAGGGCCTACAATGAGCAGTTCTTC. Amino acid sequence: CASSGGRAYNEQFF.

This chain uses TRBV30 with TRBJ2-7, with 8 bases identical to TRBD1. V dropped 3 bases and J dropped 6; count of bases not matched to a gene: 10. Germline CDR1 GTSNPN, CDR2 SVGIG (reference sequence). This CDR3 contains 14 residues. CDR3 sequence (DNA): TGTGCCTGGAGGCCGTGGACAGGGTGGTCCGAGCAGTACTTC. Its translation is CAWRPWTGWSEQYF.

The genes are TRBV10-1 and TRBJ2-7, with 8 bases identical to TRBD1. V lost 2 bases, J lost 1 base, and 1 base stayed unmatched. CDR3 length equals 14 residues. The V gene's germline CDR1 is WNHNN and CDR2 SYGVQD (reference sequence). CDR3 sequence reads: CASSEGTGSYEQYF. The DNA for the CDR3 is TGCGCCAGCAGTGAGGGGACAGGTTCCTACGAGCAGTACTTC.

The chain combines TRBV5-1 with TRBJ2-3; tentatively, D is TRBD1 (5 bases). With 0 bases removed from V and 2 bases from J, the gap between germline ends came to 7 bases. Germline V gives CDR1 SGHRS, CDR2 YFSETQ. This CDR3 contains 14 residues. CDR3 loop: CASSLEDTTDTQYF. The DNA of the CDR3 is TGCGCCAGCAGCTTGGAGGACACCACAGATACGCAGTATTTT.

The J gene is TRBJ2-1, the V gene TRBV15; 11 bases are shared with TRBD1. J was trimmed by 3 bases and V by 0 bases; bases with no gene match: 4. This CDR3 is built from 17 residues. The germline CDR1 and CDR2 sequences are LNHNV and YYDKDF (reference sequence). The CDR3 nucleotides are TGTGCCACCAGCAGAGATCCGGGACAGGGGGACTACAATGAGCAGTTCTTC. It translates to CATSRDPGQGDYNEQFF.

The CDR3 here is CASSFGLAGAVVETQYF. DNA of the CDR3: TGTGCCAGCAGCTTCGGACTAGCGGGGGCGGTCGTCGAGACCCAGTACTTC. The chain employs TRBV7-9 and TRBJ2-5, with 13 bases fitting TRBD2. Trimming at V came to 3 bases and at J to 5 bases, leaving 9 bases not matched to a gene. Germline V gene lookup returns CDR1 SEHNR and CDR2 FQNEAQ (reference sequence). The CDR3 runs to 17 residues.

The chain is built from TRBV30 and TRBJ2-2, with D perhaps TRBD1 or TRBD2 (5 bases each). V was trimmed by 3 bases and J by 3 bases, leaving 11 bases between them. This CDR3 region has 14 residues. Germline V gives CDR1 GTSNPN, CDR2 SVGIG (reference sequence). CDR3 sequence: CAWSMGTYTGELFF. Here the CDR3 DNA reads TGTGCCTGGAGCATGGGGACCTACACCGGGGAGCTGTTTTTT. The full variable domain, in which reference TRBV30 and TRBJ2-2 provide the parts outside the CDR3, is SQTIHQWPATLVQPVGSPLSLECTVEGTSNPNLYWYRQAAGRGLQLLFYSVGIGQISSEVPQNLSASRPQDRQFILSSKKLLLSDSGFYLCAWSMGTYTGELFFGEGSRLTVL.

The CDR3 DNA is TGTGCCAGCAGTTTCCTTCGGGGAAACACCGGGGAGCTGTTTTTT. It codes for CASSFLRGNTGELFF. The genes are TRBV28 and TRBJ2-2; a possible D gene is TRBD2 (5 bases). Germline loops: CDR1 MDHEN, CDR2 SYDVKM. The CDR3 covers 15 residues. Trimming removed 3 bases from V and 2 bases from J, with 10 bases in between.

As for this clone: A read error may be the cause here, since a much bigger clone is one base away. The V and J genes are TRBV28 and TRBJ2-7; the D gene is possibly TRBD1 (6 bases). Per germline, CDR1 MDHEN and CDR2 SYDVKM. Trimming cost V 7 bases and J 3 bases, with 10 bases left between them. The CDR3 is 12 amino acids. Here the CDR3 reads CASTKQGYEQYF. The CDR3 DNA reads as TGTGCCAGCACCAAACAGGGCTACGAGCAGTACTTC.

The chain is built from TRBV11-2 and TRBJ2-3; 9 bases are a match to TRBD1. J was trimmed by 4 bases and V by 5 bases; bases with no gene match: 7. CDR1 SGHAT and CDR2 FQNNGV come from the germline V gene. The CDR3 sequence is 15 residues long. In DNA, the CDR3 is TGTGCCAGCAGCCTCCGGGACAGGGCCGCAGATACGCAGTATTTT. It translates to CASSLRDRAADTQYF.

The V call is TRBV11-2, the J call TRBJ2-5; D is perhaps TRBD2 (6 bases). Deletions cut 3 bases from V and 3 bases from J, with 11 bases between. Per germline, CDR1 SGHAT and CDR2 FQNNGV. CDR3 size: 14 residues. The CDR3 DNA sequence: TGTGCCAGCAGCTTCGCGGGGATTAAAGAGACCCAGTACTTC. Amino acid sequence: CASSFAGIKETQYF.

The V gene is TRBV27, the J gene TRBJ1-6; D gene uncertain. The V end lost 2 bases, the J end lost 9 bases, and 8 bases lay between the germline ends. Germline-derived CDR1 and CDR2 are MNHEY and SMNVEV (reference sequence). The CDR3 extends over 13 amino acids. Here the CDR3 DNA reads TGTGCCAGCAGTTTAAGGATTGCTTCACCCCTCCACTTT. This gives the protein CASSLRIASPLHF.

V and J are TRBV27 and TRBJ1-5; tentative D call: TRBD1 (6 bases). This CDR3 region has 15 residues. Germline CDR1 and CDR2: MNHEY and SMNVEV (reference sequence). Trimming took off 10 bases at V and 7 bases at J, with 23 bases between the two ends. The DNA of the CDR3 is TGTGCCACCAAACGAGACCGGGACATTGGGCAGCCCCAGCATTTT. Amino acid sequence: CATKRDRDIGQPQHF.